The entry that follows covers one TCR beta chain sequence. Its cognate antigen is unknown. This sample is drawn from a study of PD-L1 blockade in urothelial cancer. At the level of the study: The number of prior chemotherapy regimens per patient was 0 to 3.

The germline gives CDR1 LNHDA, CDR2 SQIVND (reference sequence). Between the trimmed V and J ends, which lost 7 bases and 11 bases, there was a span of 18 bases. This CDR3 has 13 amino acids. General study points: Patients with below-median pretreatment blood clonality survived longer.

Using immunoSEQ multiplex PCR, the repertoire was profiled, and TCRdb retains in-frame clones only, with some absent. The table includes roughly 20,000 clones, roughly 88% detected once. Each patient presented with locally advanced or metastatic urothelial carcinoma. Pretreatment and on-treatment samples were taken, numbering 1 to 8 per patient. This TCR was sampled from a man aged 50 or older with urothelial cancer. The chain uses TRBV19 and TRBJ1-5; the D gene is possibly TRBD1 (6 bases). The material was PBMCs, obtained around atezolizumab (anti-PD-L1) treatment. The CDR3: CASKSTGTPAQHF. In nucleotides, the CDR3 is TGTGCCAGTAAATCAACCGGGACACCAGCCCAGCATTTT.